This T cell receptor beta chain stems from a study of OX40 agonist ivuxolimab in advanced cancers. V was pared by 6 bases and J by 7 bases, with 17 bases of the junction left unmatched. Germline V CDR1 and CDR2: SEHNR, FQNEAQ (reference sequence). This CDR3 is built from 17 residues. The cohort excluded patients with autoimmune disease history or systemic immunosuppression. Assay: immunoSEQ multiplex PCR; the TCRdb copy retains only in-frame clones and omits some. The sample contains some 31,000 clones, just over 90% of which appear only once. The material sequenced was CD4+ or CD8+ T cells sorted from blood, taken in a trial of the OX40 agonist ivuxolimab. The chain combines TRBV7-9 with TRBJ2-1; TRBD2 agrees at 8 bases. This TCR was sampled from an adult with an advanced solid tumor such as melanoma, head and neck, liver or kidney cancer. CDR3 sequence reads: CASSSPIPGGVGNEQFF. In nucleotides, the CDR3 is TGTGCCAGCAGTTCCCCCATTCCGGGAGGGGTGGGGAATGAGCAGTTCTTC.